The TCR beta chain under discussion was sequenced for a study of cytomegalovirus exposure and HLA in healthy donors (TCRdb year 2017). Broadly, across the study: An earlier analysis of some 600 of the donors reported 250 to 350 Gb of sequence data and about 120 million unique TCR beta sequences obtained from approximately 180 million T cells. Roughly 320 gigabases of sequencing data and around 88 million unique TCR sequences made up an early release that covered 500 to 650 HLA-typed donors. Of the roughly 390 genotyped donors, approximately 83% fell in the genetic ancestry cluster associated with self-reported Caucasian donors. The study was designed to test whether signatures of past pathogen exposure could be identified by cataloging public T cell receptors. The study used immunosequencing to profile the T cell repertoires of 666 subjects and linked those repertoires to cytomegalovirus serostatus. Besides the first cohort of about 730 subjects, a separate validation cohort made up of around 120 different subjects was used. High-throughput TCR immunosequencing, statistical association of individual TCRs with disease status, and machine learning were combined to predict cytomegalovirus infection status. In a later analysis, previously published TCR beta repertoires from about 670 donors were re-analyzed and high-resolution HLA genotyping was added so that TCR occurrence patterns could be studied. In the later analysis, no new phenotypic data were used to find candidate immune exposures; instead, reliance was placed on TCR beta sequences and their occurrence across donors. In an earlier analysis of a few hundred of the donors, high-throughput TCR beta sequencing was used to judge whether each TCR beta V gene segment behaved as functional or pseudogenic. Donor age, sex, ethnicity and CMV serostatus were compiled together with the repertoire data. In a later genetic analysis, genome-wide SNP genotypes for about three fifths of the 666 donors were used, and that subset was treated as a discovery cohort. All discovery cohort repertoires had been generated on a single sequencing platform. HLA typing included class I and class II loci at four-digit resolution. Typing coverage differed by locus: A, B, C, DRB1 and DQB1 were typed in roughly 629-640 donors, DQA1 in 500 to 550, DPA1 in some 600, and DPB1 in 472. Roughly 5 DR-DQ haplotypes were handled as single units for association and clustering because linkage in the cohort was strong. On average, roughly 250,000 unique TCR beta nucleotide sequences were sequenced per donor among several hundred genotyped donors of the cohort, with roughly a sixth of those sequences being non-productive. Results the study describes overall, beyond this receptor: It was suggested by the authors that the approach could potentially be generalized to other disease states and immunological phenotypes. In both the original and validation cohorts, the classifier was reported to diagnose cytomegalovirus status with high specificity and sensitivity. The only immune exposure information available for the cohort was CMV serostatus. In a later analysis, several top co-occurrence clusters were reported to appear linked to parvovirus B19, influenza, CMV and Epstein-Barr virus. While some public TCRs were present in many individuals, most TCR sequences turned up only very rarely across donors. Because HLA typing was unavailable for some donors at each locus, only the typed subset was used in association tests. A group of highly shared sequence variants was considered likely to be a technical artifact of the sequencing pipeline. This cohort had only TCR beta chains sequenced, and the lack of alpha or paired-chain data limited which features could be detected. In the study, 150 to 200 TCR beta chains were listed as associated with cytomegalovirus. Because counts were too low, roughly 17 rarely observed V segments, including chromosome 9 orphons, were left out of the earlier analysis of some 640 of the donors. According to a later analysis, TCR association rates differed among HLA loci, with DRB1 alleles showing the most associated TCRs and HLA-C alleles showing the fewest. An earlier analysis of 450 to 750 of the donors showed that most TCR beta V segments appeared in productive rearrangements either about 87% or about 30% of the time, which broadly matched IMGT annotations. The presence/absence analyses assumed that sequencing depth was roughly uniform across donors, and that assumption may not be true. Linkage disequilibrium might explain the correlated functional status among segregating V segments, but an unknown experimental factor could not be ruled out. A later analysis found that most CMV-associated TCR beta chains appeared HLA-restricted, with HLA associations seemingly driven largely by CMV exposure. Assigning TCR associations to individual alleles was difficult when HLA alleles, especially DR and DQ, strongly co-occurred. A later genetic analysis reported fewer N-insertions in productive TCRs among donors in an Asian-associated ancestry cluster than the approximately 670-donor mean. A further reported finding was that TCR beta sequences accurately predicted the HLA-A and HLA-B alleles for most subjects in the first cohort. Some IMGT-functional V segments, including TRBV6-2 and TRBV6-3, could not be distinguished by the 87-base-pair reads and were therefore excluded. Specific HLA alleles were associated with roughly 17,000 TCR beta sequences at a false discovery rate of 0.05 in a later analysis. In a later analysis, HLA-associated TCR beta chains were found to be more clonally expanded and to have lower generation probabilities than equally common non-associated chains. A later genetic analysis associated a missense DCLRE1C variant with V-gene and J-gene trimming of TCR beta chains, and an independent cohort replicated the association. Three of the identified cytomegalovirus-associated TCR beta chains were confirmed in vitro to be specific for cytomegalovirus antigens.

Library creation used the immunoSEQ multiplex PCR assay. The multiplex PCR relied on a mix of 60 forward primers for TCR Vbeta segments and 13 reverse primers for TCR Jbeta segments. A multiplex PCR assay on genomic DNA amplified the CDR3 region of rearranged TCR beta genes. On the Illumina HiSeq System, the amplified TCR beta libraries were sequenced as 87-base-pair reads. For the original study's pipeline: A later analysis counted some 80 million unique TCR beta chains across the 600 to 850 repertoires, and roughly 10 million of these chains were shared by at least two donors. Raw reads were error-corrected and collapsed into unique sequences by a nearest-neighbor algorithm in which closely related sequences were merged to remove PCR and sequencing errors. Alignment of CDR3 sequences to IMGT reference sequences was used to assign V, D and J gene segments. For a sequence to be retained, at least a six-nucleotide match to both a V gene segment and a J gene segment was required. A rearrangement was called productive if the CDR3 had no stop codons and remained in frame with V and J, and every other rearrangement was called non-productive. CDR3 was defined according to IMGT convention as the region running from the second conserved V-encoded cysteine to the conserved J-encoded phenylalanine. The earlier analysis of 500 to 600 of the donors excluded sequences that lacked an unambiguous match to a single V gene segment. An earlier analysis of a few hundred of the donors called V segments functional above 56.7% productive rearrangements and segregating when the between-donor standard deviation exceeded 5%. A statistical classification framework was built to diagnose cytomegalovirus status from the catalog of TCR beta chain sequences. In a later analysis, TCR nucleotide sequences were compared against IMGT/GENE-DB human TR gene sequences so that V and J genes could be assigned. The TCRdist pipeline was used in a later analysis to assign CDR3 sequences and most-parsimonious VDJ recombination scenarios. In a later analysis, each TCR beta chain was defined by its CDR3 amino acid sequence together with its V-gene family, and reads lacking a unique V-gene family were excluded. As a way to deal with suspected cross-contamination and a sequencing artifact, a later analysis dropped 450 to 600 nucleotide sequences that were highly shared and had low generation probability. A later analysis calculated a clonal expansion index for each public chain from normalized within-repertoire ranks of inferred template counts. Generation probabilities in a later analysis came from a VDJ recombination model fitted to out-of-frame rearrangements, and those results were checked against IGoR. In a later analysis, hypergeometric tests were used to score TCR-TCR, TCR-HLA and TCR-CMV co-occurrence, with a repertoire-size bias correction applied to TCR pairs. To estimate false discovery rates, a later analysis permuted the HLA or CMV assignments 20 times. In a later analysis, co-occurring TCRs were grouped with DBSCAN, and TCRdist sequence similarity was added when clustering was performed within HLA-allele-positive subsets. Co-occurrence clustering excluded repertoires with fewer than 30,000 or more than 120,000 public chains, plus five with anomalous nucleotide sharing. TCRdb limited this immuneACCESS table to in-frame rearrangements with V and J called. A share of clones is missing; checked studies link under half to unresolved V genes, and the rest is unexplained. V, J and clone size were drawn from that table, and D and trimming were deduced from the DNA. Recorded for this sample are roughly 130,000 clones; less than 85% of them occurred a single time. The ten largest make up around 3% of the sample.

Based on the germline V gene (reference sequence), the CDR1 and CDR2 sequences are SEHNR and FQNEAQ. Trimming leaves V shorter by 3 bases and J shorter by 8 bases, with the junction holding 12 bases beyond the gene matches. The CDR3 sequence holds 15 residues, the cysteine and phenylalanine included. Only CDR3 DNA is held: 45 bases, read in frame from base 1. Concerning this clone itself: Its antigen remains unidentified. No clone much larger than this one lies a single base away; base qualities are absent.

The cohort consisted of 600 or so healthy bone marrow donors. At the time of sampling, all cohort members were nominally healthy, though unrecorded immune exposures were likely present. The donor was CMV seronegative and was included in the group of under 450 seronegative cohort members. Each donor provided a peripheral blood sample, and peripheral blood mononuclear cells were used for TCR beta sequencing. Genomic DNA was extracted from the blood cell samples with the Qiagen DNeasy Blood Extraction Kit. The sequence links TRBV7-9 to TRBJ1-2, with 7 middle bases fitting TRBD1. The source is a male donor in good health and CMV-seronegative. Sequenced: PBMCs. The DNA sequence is TGTGCCAGCAGCTTTGAGAGAGGACAGGCGGGCGGCTACACCTTC. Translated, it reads CASSFERGQAGGYTF.